This entry features one T cell receptor (beta chain) sequence. This sample is part of a study of response to subunit inactivated influenza vaccine. TCRdb re-called the RT-PCR reads with MiXCR, one entry per CDR3 protein. The sample lists about 650,000 distinct CDR3 sequences, about 15% occurring once. CDR3 length: 14 residues. Germline V gene data show CDR1 as DFQATT and CDR2 as SNEGSKA (reference sequence). Trimming stripped 3 bases from V and 2 bases from J, with 13 bases between. This TCR was sampled from a man in his fifties or sixties who received an inactivated influenza vaccine. The chain has TRBV20-1 and TRBJ2-5, with D possibly TRBD1 on 5 matching bases. Here the sequenced sample was PBMCs from blood, taken around 15 days before vaccination. DNA for the CDR3: TGCAGTGCTAGGGTAGGGGCGGCTCAAGAGACCCAGTACTTC. It translates to CSARVGAAQETQYF.